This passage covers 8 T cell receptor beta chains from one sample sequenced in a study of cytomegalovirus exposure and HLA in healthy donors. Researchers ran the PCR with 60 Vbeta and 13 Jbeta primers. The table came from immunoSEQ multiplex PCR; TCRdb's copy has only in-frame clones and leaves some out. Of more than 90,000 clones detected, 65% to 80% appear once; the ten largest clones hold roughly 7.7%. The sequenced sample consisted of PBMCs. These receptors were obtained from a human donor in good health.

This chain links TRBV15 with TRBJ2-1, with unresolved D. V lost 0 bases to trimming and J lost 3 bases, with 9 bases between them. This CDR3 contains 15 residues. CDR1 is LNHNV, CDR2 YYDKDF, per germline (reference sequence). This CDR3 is CATSRDSGNYNEQFF. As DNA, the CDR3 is TGTGCCACCAGCAGAGATTCAGGCAACTACAATGAGCAGTTCTTC.

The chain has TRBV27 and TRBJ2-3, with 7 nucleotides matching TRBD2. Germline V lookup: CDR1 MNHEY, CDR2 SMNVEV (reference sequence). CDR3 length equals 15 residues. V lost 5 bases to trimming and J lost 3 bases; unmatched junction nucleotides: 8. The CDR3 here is CASSNRDYKTDTQYF. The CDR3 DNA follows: TGTGCCAGCAGTAACCGGGACTACAAAACAGATACGCAGTATTTT.

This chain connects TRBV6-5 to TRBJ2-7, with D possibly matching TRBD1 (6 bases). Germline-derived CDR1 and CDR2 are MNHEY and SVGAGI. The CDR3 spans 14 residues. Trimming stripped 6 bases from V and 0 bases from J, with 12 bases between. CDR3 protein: CASRVTGSSYEQYF. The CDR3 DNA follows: TGTGCCAGCAGGGTAACAGGGAGCTCCTACGAGCAGTACTTC.

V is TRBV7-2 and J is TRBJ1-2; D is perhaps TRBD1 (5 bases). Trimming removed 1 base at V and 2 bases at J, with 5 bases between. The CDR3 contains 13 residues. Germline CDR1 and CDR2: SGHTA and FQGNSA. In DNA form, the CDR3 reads TGTGCCAGCAGCTTAGAGGGGAACTATGGCTACACCTTC. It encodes CASSLEGNYGYTF.

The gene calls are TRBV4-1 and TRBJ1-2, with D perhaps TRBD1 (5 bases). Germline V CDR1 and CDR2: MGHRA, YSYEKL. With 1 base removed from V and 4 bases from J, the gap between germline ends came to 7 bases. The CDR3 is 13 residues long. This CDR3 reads CASSQVGVYGYTF. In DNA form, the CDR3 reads TGCGCCAGCAGCCAAGTAGGGGTCTATGGCTACACCTTC.

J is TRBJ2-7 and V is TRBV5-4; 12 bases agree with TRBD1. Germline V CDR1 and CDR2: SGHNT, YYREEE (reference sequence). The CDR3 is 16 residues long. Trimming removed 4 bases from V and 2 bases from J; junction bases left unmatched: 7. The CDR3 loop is CASSTAGQGAAYEQYF. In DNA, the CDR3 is TGTGCCAGCAGCACCGCGGGACAGGGGGCTGCCTACGAGCAGTACTTC.

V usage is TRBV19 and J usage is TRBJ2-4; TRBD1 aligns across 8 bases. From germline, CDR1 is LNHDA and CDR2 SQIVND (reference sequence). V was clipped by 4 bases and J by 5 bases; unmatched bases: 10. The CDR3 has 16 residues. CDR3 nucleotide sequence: TGTGCCAGTAGTAAACGGGTAGGGACAGGAGAAAACATTCAGTACTTC. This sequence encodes CASSKRVGTGENIQYF.

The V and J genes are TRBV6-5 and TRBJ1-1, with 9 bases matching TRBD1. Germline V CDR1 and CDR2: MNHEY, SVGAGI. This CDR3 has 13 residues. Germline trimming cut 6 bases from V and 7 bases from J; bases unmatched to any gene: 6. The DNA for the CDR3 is TGTGCCAGCAGACCGGGACAGGGCAATGAAGCTTTCTTT. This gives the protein CASRPGQGNEAFF.